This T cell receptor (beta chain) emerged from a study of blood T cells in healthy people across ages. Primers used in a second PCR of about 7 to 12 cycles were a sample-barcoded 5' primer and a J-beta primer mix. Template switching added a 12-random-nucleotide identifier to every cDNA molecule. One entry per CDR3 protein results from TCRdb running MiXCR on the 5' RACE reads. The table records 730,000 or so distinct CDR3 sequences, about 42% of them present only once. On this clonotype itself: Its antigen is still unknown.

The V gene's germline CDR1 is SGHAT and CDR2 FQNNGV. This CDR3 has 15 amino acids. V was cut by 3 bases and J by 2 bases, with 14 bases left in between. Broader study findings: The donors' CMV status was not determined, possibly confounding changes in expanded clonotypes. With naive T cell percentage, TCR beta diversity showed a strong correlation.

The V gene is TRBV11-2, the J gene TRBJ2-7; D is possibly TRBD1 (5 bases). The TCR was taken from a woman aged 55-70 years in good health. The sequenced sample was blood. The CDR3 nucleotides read TGTGCCAGCAGCTTCACCTCGGACACAACCTACGAGCAGTACTTC. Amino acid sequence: CASSFTSDTTYEQYF.